A selection of T cell receptor beta chains follows, all from one sample in a study of shared clonotypes between healthy human individuals. TCRdb's table, derived via immunoSEQ multiplex PCR, lists solely in-frame clones and lacks some. The repertoire has 2.3 million or so clones, over 90% of them found once; the top ten carry 0.3% to 0.4%. Sequencing was carried out using naive CD4+ T cells from PBMCs. These TCRs come from a man aged 18 to 29 in good health. Some clones in this sample may be carry-over from other donors' samples. The CDR3 runs from the conserved cysteine through the conserved F or W. Fields, in order: V gene, clone size, D gene, J gene, CDR3 DNA, CDR3 protein. The D gene is left open where the match is weak. For some rows the clone size is stated as once, few or many, or as a class when expanded; others skip it.

v_call: TRBV25-1; clone_size: -; d_call: -; j_call: TRBJ1-1; cdr3_nt: TGTGCCAGCAGACCCCTTGGACAGATTGAAGCTTTCTTT; cdr3_aa: CASRPLGQIEAFF
v_call: TRBV29-1; clone_size: -; d_call: -; j_call: TRBJ2-4; cdr3_nt: TGCAGCGTTGGGGATCCCGGAAGGGGGTCAGCCAAAAACATTCAGTACTTC; cdr3_aa: CSVGDPGRGSAKNIQYF
v_call: TRBV28; clone_size: -; d_call: -; j_call: TRBJ1-4; cdr3_nt: TGTGCCAGCAGCCGAAGGCAGGCAACTAATGAAAAACTGTTTTTT; cdr3_aa: CASSRRQATNEKLFF
v_call: TRBV30; clone_size: few; d_call: -; j_call: TRBJ1-5; cdr3_nt: TGTGCCTGGAGTGGAGGCCGCAATCAGCCCCAGCATTTT; cdr3_aa: CAWSGGRNQPQHF
v_call: TRBV4-2; clone_size: -; d_call: TRBD1; j_call: TRBJ2-3; cdr3_nt: TGTGCCAGCAGCCAATCCGGGACAGGGGTTCGAAAAGGGGGGACAGATACGCAGTATTTT; cdr3_aa: CASSQSGTGVRKGGTDTQYF
v_call: TRBV5-1; clone_size: -; d_call: TRBD2; j_call: TRBJ2-4; cdr3_nt: TGCGCCAGCCAATCTAGCGGGGGTGACATTCAGTACTTC; cdr3_aa: CASQSSGGDIQYF
v_call: TRBV28; clone_size: -; d_call: -; j_call: TRBJ2-7; cdr3_nt: TGTGCCAGCAGTTTAATTTTTGGCCGACCCTCCTACGAGCAGTACTTC; cdr3_aa: CASSLIFGRPSYEQYF
v_call: TRBV7-2; clone_size: -; d_call: -; j_call: TRBJ2-7; cdr3_nt: TGTGCCAGCAGCCCCGCGATGATCTACACGAGAAACGAGCAGTACTTC; cdr3_aa: CASSPAMIYTRNEQYF
v_call: TRBV7-2; clone_size: -; d_call: -; j_call: TRBJ2-7; cdr3_nt: TGTGCCAGCAGCTCCCGGGCGGGGGCCGGCGAGCAGTACTTC; cdr3_aa: CASSSRAGAGEQYF
v_call: TRBV7-9; clone_size: -; d_call: TRBD2; j_call: TRBJ2-1; cdr3_nt: TGTGCCAGCAGCATCCACCCGGGAGGGGACGCCAATGAGCAGTTCTTC; cdr3_aa: CASSIHPGGDANEQFF
v_call: TRBV2; clone_size: -; d_call: -; j_call: TRBJ2-7; cdr3_nt: TGTGCCAGCAAGGGCTCGGGGTCAGGGTCTTCCGAGCAGTACTTC; cdr3_aa: CASKGSGSGSSEQYF
v_call: TRBV19; clone_size: -; d_call: -; j_call: TRBJ2-5; cdr3_nt: TGTGCCAGTAGTATAGGCGGGGCCCAAGAGACCCAGTACTTC; cdr3_aa: CASSIGGAQETQYF
v_call: TRBV29-1; clone_size: -; d_call: -; j_call: TRBJ2-7; cdr3_nt: TGCAGCGTTGTATCGCTGGACGAGCAGTACTTC; cdr3_aa: CSVVSLDEQYF
v_call: TRBV10-1; clone_size: -; d_call: TRBD1; j_call: TRBJ1-1; cdr3_nt: TGCGCCAGCAGTGGGACAGGGGATACTGAAGCTTTCTTT; cdr3_aa: CASSGTGDTEAFF
v_call: TRBV10-3; clone_size: -; d_call: -; j_call: TRBJ1-2; cdr3_nt: TGTGCCATCAGCCAAGTGGGGGGACCTATTAACTATGGCTACACCTTC; cdr3_aa: CAISQVGGPINYGYTF
v_call: TRBV5-1; clone_size: -; d_call: -; j_call: TRBJ2-7; cdr3_nt: TGCGCCAGCAGCTTTTTACCGGGACCGAGCTCCTACGAGCAGTACTTC; cdr3_aa: CASSFLPGPSSYEQYF
v_call: TRBV11-2; clone_size: -; d_call: -; j_call: TRBJ1-1; cdr3_nt: TGTGCCAGCAGCTTAGATCAGGTTGTGACGGAGATCACTGAAGCTTTCTTT; cdr3_aa: CASSLDQVVTEITEAFF
v_call: TRBV7-7; clone_size: -; d_call: -; j_call: TRBJ2-5; cdr3_nt: TGTGCCAGCAGTCGAGGCGGGCAAGAGACCCAGTACTTC; cdr3_aa: CASSRGGQETQYF
v_call: TRBV29-1; clone_size: -; d_call: -; j_call: TRBJ1-6; cdr3_nt: TGCAGCGTTGGTGACAGCTATAATTCACCCCTCCACTTT; cdr3_aa: CSVGDSYNSPLHF
v_call: TRBV29-1; clone_size: -; d_call: TRBD2; j_call: TRBJ2-3; cdr3_nt: TGCAGCGTCCGAGGGTCTGAGGGAGCGGGAGCAGATACGCAGTATTTT; cdr3_aa: CSVRGSEGAGADTQYF
v_call: TRBV4-1; clone_size: once; d_call: -; j_call: TRBJ2-3; cdr3_nt: TGCGCCAGCAGCCAAAACCCTAGCGCCAGCACAGATACGCAGTATTTT; cdr3_aa: CASSQNPSASTDTQYF
v_call: TRBV15; clone_size: -; d_call: -; j_call: TRBJ1-4; cdr3_nt: TGTGCCACCAGCAGAGATCGGGGCCAGGGAGGTGAAAAACTGTTTTTT; cdr3_aa: CATSRDRGQGGEKLFF
v_call: TRBV7-6; clone_size: -; d_call: TRBD1; j_call: TRBJ2-7; cdr3_nt: TGTGCCAGCAGCTTAGGACAACAGGGGTACTACGAGCAGTACTTC; cdr3_aa: CASSLGQQGYYEQYF
v_call: TRBV27; clone_size: -; d_call: -; j_call: TRBJ1-1; cdr3_nt: TGTGCCAGCAGTTTAATGGCAAGCCTTAACACTGAAGCTTTCTTT; cdr3_aa: CASSLMASLNTEAFF
v_call: TRBV28; clone_size: -; d_call: -; j_call: TRBJ1-1; cdr3_nt: TGTGCCAGCAGGGGGGGGCGCACTGAAGCTTTCTTT; cdr3_aa: CASRGGRTEAFF
v_call: TRBV7-9; clone_size: -; d_call: -; j_call: TRBJ2-6; cdr3_nt: TGTGCCAGCAGCTTACTCTGGGGGTCTGGGGCCAACGTCCTGACTTTC; cdr3_aa: CASSLLWGSGANVLTF
v_call: TRBV28; clone_size: -; d_call: -; j_call: TRBJ2-6; cdr3_nt: TGTGCCCAAGGGGGGTCGGACGGCGTCCTGACTTTC; cdr3_aa: CAQGGSDGVLTF
v_call: TRBV28; clone_size: -; d_call: -; j_call: TRBJ2-5; cdr3_nt: TGTGCCAGCAGTTTTGGGGGAATCCAAGAGACCCAGTACTTC; cdr3_aa: CASSFGGIQETQYF
v_call: TRBV9; clone_size: once; d_call: TRBD1; j_call: TRBJ2-5; cdr3_nt: TGTGCCAGCAGCCCAAGTTCGACAGGGGGCCGGGAGACCCAGTACTTC; cdr3_aa: CASSPSSTGGRETQYF
v_call: TRBV5-1; clone_size: once; d_call: -; j_call: TRBJ1-2; cdr3_nt: TGCGCCAGCACCCGGGACGGGACCTTCTATGGCTACACCTTC; cdr3_aa: CASTRDGTFYGYTF
v_call: TRBV18; clone_size: -; d_call: -; j_call: TRBJ2-5; cdr3_nt: TGTGCCAGCTCACCACCGTCTCAAAGGGTGGAGACCCAGTACTTC; cdr3_aa: CASSPPSQRVETQYF
v_call: TRBV9; clone_size: -; d_call: -; j_call: TRBJ2-1; cdr3_nt: TGTGCCAGCAGCGTAGGGCCGGAAAGCTACAATGAGCAGTTCTTC; cdr3_aa: CASSVGPESYNEQFF
v_call: TRBV15; clone_size: -; d_call: -; j_call: TRBJ1-3; cdr3_nt: TGTGCCACCAGCGCCAGGGCCGGAAACACCATATATTTT; cdr3_aa: CATSARAGNTIYF
v_call: TRBV28; clone_size: once; d_call: -; j_call: TRBJ1-5; cdr3_nt: TGTGCCAGCAGTTTAGGGATAATCAATCAGCCCCAGCATTTT; cdr3_aa: CASSLGIINQPQHF
v_call: TRBV19; clone_size: -; d_call: -; j_call: TRBJ1-2; cdr3_nt: TGTGCCAGTAGTATAGCCAGAGGAGCATTGTCTTATGGCTACACCTTC; cdr3_aa: CASSIARGALSYGYTF
v_call: TRBV28; clone_size: once; d_call: -; j_call: TRBJ1-5; cdr3_nt: TGTGCCAGCAGCTCCCCCACGCAGCCCCAGCATTTT; cdr3_aa: CASSSPTQPQHF
v_call: TRBV14; clone_size: -; d_call: -; j_call: TRBJ1-1; cdr3_nt: TGTGCCAGCAGCCCAGGGACTCTCCAGGCGGCTTTCTTT; cdr3_aa: CASSPGTLQAAFF
v_call: TRBV29-1; clone_size: -; d_call: -; j_call: TRBJ1-1; cdr3_nt: TGCAGCGCGTCGCGGGGGGCGTATGGTGAAGCTTTCTTT; cdr3_aa: CSASRGAYGEAFF
v_call: TRBV7-8; clone_size: -; d_call: TRBD1; j_call: TRBJ1-5; cdr3_nt: TGTGCCAGCAGCTTAGCTAGGGGGCGAAATCAGCCCCAGCATTTT; cdr3_aa: CASSLARGRNQPQHF
v_call: TRBV7-2; clone_size: once; d_call: -; j_call: TRBJ2-2; cdr3_nt: TGTGCCAGCACGCGGGACCGGGGGGAGCTGTTTTTT; cdr3_aa: CASTRDRGELFF
v_call: TRBV9; clone_size: once; d_call: TRBD1; j_call: TRBJ2-1; cdr3_nt: TGTGCCAGCAGCGTAAGGACAGGGGACGCTGAGCAGTTCTTC; cdr3_aa: CASSVRTGDAEQFF
v_call: TRBV2; clone_size: -; d_call: -; j_call: TRBJ2-2; cdr3_nt: TGTGCCAGCAGTGCTTCGGAGAACACCGGGGAGCTGTTTTTT; cdr3_aa: CASSASENTGELFF
v_call: TRBV14; clone_size: -; d_call: TRBD1; j_call: TRBJ1-4; cdr3_nt: TGTGCCAGCAGCCAAGTGGGACAGGGGGTTGGAAAACTGTTTTTT; cdr3_aa: CASSQVGQGVGKLFF
v_call: TRBV5-1; clone_size: few; d_call: -; j_call: TRBJ2-3; cdr3_nt: TGCGCCAGCAGCTTGGGACAGATCACAGATACGCAGTATTTT; cdr3_aa: CASSLGQITDTQYF
v_call: TRBV28; clone_size: -; d_call: TRBD1; j_call: TRBJ2-6; cdr3_nt: TGTGCCAGCAGGAACTACGGGACAGGGAGGTCTGGGGCCAACGTCCTGACTTTC; cdr3_aa: CASRNYGTGRSGANVLTF